This TCR beta chain appears in the sequencing data of a study of T-cell memory formation after mild COVID-19. Turning to the study itself: The study found TCR clusters largely donor specific.

Trimming pared 4 bases from V and 5 bases from J, leaving 11 bases between. CDR1 and CDR2 from the germline V gene are MGHDK and SYGVNS. The CDR3 is 13 residues long. Findings and limits, study-wide: Mainly in CM and EM were contracting CD4+ clones; CD8+ were in EMRA. Prior to infection, memory already included some responding clones, suggesting cross-reactive memory joined.

Constant-segment primers and 5'RACE yielded cDNA libraries for TCR alpha and TCR beta, each carrying sample barcodes and UMIs. A single record per CDR3 protein comes from TCRdb applying MiXCR to the 5' RACE reads. The top ten clones hold about 8.1% of a sample with 560,000 or so distinct CDR3 sequences, roughly 17% of them seen once. Comments on this clonotype: Its target is not known.

This sequence was found in an adult woman who had mild COVID-19 (a few samples of this study predate the infection). Cell type and time point are not known. The chain employs TRBV25-1 and TRBJ2-5, with D possibly being TRBD1 (6 bases). The sequenced material came from PBMCs or a T cell subset sorted from them (not recorded which). CDR3 region: CASSGQDWETQYF. CDR3 DNA: TGTGCCAGCAGTGGACAGGATTGGGAGACCCAGTACTTC.